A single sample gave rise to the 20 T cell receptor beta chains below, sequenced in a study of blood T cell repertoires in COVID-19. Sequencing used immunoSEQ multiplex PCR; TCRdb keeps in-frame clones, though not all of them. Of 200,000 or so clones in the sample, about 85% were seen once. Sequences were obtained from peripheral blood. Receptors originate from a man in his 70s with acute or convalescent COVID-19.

CDR3 bases: TGTGCCAGCAGCCATTCCGGGACATCGAGAGGTGGCTACACCTTC. Translated, it gives CASSHSGTSRGGYTF. This chain connects TRBV11-1 to TRBJ1-2, with TRBD1 as a possible D gene (6 bases). The CDR3 totals 15 residues. Trimming shortened V by 5 bases and J by 7 bases, and 20 bases separated the two germline ends. Germline lookup yields CDR1 SGHAT and CDR2 FQDESV (reference sequence).

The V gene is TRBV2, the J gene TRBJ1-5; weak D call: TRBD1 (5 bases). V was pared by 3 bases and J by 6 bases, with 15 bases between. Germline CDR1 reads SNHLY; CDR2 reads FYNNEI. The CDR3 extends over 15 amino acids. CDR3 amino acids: CASSERPQGGQPQHF. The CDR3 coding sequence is TGTGCCAGCAGTGAGCGTCCTCAGGGAGGTCAGCCCCAGCATTTT.

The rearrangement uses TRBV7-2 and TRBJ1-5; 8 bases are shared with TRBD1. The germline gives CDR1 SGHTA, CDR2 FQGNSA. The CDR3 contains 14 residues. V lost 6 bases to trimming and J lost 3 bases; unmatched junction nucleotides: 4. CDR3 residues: CASRLTGANQPQHF. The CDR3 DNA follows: TGTGCCAGCAGGCTGACAGGGGCCAATCAGCCCCAGCATTTT.

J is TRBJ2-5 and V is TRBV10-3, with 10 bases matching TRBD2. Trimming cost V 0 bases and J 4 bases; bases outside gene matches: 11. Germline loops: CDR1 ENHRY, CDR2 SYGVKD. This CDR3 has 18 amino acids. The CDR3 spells CAISESWVAGGGRETQYF. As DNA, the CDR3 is TGTGCCATCAGTGAGTCGTGGGTAGCGGGAGGAGGAAGAGAGACCCAGTACTTC.

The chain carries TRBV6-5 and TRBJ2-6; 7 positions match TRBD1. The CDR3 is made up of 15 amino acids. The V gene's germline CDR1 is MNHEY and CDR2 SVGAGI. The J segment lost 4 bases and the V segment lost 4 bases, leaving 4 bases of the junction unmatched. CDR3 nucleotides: TGTGCCAGCAGTTGGGACAGATCCGGGGCCAACGTCCTGACTTTC. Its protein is CASSWDRSGANVLTF.

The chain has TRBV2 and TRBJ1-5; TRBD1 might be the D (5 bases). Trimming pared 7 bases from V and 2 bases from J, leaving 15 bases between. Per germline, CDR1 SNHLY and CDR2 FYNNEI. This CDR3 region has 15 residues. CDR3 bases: TGTGCCAGCAATCCAACGGGGGTGGGCAATCAGCCCCAGCATTTT. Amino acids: CASNPTGVGNQPQHF. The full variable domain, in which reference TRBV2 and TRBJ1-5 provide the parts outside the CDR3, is EPEVTQTPSHQVTQMGQEVILRCVPISNHLYFYWYRQILGQKVEFLVSFYNNEISEKSEIFDDQFSVERPDGSNFTLKIRSTKLEDSAMYFCASNPTGVGNQPQHFGDGTRLSIL.

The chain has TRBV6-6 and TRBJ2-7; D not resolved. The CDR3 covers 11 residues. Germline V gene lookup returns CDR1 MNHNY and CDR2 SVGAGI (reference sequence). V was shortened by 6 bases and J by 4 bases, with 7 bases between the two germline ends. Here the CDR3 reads CASSLDYEQYF. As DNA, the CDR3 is TGTGCCAGCAGCTTAGATTACGAGCAGTACTTC.

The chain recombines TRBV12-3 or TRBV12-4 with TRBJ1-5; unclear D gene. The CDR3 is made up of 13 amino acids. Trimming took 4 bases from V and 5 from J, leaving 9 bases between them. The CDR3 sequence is CASSSSPDQPQHF. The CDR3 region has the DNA TGTGCCAGCAGTTCCTCTCCAGATCAGCCCCAGCATTTT.

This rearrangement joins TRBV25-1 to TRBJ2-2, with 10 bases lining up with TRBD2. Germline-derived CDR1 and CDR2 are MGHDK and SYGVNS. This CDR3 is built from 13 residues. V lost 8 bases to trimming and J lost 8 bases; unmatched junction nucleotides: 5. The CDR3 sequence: CASRTSGPGELFF. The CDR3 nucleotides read TGTGCCAGCCGGACTAGCGGCCCGGGGGAGCTGTTTTTT.

The DNA for the CDR3 is TGCGCCAGCAGCCCAGGGGCAACTAATGAAAAACTGTTTTTT. Encoded protein: CASSPGATNEKLFF. The rearrangement joins TRBV5-1 to TRBJ1-4; TRBD1 might be the D (6 bases). Trimming took off 4 bases at V and 0 bases at J, with 7 bases between the two ends. Germline V lookup: CDR1 SGHRS, CDR2 YFSETQ. The CDR3 spans 14 residues.

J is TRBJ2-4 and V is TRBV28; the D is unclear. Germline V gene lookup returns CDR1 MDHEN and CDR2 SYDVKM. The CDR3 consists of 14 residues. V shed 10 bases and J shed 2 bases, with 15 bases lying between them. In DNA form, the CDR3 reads TGTGCCACCTACCCGGGTTTAACCAAAAACATTCAGTACTTC. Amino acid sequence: CATYPGLTKNIQYF.

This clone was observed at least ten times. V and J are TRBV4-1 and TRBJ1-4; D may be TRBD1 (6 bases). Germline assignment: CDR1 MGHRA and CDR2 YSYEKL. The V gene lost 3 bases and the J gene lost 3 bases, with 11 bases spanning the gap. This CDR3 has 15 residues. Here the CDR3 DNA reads TGCGCCAGCAGCCAGCCAGGGGCGGCTAATGAAAAACTGTTTTTT. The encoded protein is CASSQPGAANEKLFF.

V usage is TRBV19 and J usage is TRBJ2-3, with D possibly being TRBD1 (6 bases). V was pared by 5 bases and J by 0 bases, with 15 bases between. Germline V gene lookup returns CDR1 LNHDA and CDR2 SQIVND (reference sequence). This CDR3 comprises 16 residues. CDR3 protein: CASSPLGTLSTDTQYF. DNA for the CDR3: TGTGCCAGTAGTCCTTTGGGGACACTTAGCACAGATACGCAGTATTTT.

CDR3 DNA sequence: TGTGCCAGCAGTTTTGAGGGTTCAAGTGGCTACACCTTC. Translated: CASSFEGSSGYTF. This chain connects TRBV12-3 or TRBV12-4 to TRBJ1-2; D remains unclear. V was clipped by 3 bases and J by 7 bases, with 12 bases between them. The length of the CDR3 is 13 residues.

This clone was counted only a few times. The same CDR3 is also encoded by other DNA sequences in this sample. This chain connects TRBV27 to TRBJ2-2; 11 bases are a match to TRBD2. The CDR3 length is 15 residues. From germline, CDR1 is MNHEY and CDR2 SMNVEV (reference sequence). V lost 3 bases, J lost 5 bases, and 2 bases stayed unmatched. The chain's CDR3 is CASSFGTSGTGELFF. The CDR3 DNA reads TGTGCCAGCAGTTTCGGGACTAGCGGTACCGGGGAGCTGTTTTTT.

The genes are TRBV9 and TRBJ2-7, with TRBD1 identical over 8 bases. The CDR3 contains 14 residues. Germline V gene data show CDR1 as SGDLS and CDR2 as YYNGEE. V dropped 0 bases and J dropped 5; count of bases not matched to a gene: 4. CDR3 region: CASSVGDRLNEQYF. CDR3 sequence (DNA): TGTGCCAGCAGCGTAGGGGACAGGCTGAACGAGCAGTACTTC.

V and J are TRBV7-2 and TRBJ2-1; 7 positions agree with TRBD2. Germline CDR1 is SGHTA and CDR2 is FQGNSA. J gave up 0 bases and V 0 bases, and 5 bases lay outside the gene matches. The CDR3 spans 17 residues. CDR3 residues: CASSLAGGGGSYNEQFF. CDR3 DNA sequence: TGTGCCAGCAGCTTAGCGGGCGGGGGAGGCTCCTACAATGAGCAGTTCTTC.

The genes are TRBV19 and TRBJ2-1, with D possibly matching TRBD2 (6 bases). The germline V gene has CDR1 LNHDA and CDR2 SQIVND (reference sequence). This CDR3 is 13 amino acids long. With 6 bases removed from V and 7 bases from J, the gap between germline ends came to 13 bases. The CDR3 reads CASRPGGYNEQFF. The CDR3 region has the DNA TGTGCCAGTAGACCCGGGGGTTATAATGAGCAGTTCTTC. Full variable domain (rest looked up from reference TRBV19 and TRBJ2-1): DGGITQSPKYLFRKEGQNVTLSCEQNLNHDAMYWYRQDPGQGLRLIYYSQIVNDFQKGDIAEGYSVSREKKESFPLTVTSAQKNPTAFYLCASRPGGYNEQFFGPGTRLTVL.

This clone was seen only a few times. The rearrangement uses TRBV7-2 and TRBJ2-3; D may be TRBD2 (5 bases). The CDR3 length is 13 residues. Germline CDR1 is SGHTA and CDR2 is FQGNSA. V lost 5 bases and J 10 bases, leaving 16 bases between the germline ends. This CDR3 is CASSLLPMGAQYF. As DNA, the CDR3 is TGTGCCAGCAGCCTCCTCCCAATGGGAGCGCAGTATTTT.

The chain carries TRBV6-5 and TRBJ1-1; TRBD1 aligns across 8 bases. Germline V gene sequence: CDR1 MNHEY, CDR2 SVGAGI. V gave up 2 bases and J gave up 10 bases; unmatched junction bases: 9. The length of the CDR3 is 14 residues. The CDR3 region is CASSYLVQGERAFF. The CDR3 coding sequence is TGTGCCAGCAGTTACCTCGTACAGGGGGAGCGAGCTTTCTTT.